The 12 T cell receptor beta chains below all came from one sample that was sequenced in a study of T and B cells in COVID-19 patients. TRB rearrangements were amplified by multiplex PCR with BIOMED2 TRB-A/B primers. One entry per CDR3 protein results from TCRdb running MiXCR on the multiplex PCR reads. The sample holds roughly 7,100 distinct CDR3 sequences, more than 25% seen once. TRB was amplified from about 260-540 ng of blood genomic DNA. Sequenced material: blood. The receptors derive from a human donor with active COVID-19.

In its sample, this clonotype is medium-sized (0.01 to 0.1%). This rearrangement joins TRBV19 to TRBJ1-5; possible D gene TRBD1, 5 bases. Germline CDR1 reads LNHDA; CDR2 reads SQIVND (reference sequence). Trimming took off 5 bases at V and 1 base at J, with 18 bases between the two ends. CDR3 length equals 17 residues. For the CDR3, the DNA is TGTGCCAGTAGTCCCTTCCGGGGCCAAAACAGCAATCAGCCCCAGCATTTT. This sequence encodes CASSPFRGQNSNQPQHF. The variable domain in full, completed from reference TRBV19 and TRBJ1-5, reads DGGITQSPKYLFRKEGQNVTLSCEQNLNHDAMYWYRQDPGQGLRLIYYSQIVNDFQKGDIAEGYSVSREKKESFPLTVTSAQKNPTAFYLCASSPFRGQNSNQPQHFGDGTRLSIL.

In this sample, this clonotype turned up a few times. The CDR3 sequence: CASSNRIDAGAMNTEAFF. CDR3 DNA sequence: TGTGCCAGTAGTAACCGGATCGACGCGGGGGCTATGAACACTGAAGCTTTCTTT. This rearrangement joins TRBV19 to TRBJ1-1; D may be TRBD1 (6 bases). V was trimmed by 4 bases and J by 0 bases, leaving 21 bases between them. The CDR3 sequence is 18 residues long. Germline CDR1 LNHDA, CDR2 SQIVND (reference sequence).

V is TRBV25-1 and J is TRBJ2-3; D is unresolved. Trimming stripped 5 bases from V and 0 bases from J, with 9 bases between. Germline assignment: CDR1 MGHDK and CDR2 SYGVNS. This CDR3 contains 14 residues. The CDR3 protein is CASSSGRSTDTQYF. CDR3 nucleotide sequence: TGTGCCAGCAGTTCCGGCCGGAGCACAGATACGCAGTATTTT.

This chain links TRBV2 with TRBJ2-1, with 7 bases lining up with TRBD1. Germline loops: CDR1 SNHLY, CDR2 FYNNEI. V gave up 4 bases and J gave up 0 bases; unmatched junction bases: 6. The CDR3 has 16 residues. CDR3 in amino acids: CASSGWDSSSYNEQFF. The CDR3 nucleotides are TGTGCCAGCAGTGGATGGGACAGTAGCTCCTACAATGAGCAGTTCTTC.

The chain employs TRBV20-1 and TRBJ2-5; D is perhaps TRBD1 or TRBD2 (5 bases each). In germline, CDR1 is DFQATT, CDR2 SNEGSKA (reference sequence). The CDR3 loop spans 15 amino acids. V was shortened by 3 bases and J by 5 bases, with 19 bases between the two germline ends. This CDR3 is CSARRMGVGVETQYF. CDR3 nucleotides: TGCAGTGCTAGGCGAATGGGGGTAGGTGTGGAGACCCAGTACTTC.

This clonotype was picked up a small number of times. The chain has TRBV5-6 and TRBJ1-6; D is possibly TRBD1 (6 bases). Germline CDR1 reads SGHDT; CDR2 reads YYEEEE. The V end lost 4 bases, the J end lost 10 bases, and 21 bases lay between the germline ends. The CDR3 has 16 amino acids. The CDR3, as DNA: TGTGCCAGCAGCCTCTACAATCGGGGGCGAGCATCACCCCTCCACTTT. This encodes CASSLYNRGRASPLHF.

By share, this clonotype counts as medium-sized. CDR3 protein: CASSPKPDWTYNSPLHF. In DNA form, the CDR3 reads TGTGCCAGTAGTCCGAAACCCGACTGGACCTATAATTCACCCCTCCACTTT. The chain joins TRBV19 to TRBJ1-6; no reliable D call. Germline loops: CDR1 LNHDA, CDR2 SQIVND (reference sequence). V shed 5 bases and J shed 2 bases, with 16 bases lying between them. This CDR3 has 17 amino acids.

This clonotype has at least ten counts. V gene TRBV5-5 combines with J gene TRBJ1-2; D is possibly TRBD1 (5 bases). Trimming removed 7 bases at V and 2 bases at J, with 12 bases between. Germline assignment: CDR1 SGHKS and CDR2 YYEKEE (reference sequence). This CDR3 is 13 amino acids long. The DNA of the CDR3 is TGTGCCAGCGAAAAAGACAGCAACTATGGCTACACCTTC. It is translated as CASEKDSNYGYTF.

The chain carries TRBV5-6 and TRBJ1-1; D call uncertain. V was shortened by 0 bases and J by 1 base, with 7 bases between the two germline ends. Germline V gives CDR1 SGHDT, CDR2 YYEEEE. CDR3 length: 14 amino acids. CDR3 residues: CASSLDRRNTEAFF. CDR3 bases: TGTGCCAGCAGCTTGGATCGCCGGAACACTGAAGCTTTCTTT.

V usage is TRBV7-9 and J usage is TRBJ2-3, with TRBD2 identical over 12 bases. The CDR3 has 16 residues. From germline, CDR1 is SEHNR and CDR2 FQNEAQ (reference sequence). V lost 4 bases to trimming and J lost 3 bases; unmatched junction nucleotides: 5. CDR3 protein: CASSSRTSGITDTQYF. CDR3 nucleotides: TGTGCCAGCAGCTCCCGGACTAGCGGGATTACAGATACGCAGTATTTT.

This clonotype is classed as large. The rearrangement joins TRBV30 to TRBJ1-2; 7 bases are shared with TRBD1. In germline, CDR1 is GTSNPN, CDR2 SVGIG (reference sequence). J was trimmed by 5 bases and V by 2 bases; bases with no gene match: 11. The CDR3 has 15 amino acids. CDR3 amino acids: CAWSPQTGHSYGYTF. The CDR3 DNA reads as TGTGCCTGGAGTCCGCAGACAGGGCATTCGTATGGCTACACCTTC.

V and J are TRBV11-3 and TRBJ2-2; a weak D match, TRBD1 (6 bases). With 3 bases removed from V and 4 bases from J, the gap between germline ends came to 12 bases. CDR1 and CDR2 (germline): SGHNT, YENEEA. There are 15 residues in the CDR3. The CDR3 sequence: CASSFTGSGTGELFF. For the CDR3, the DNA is TGTGCCAGCAGCTTCACAGGGTCGGGCACCGGGGAGCTGTTTTTT.